These T cell receptor beta chains were read from a single sample in a study of identical twins. TCRdb re-called the 5' RACE reads through MiXCR, storing one row per CDR3 protein. The repertoire holds roughly 490,000 distinct CDR3 sequences, with approximately 14% as singletons. These data were also filed under a second study, of yellow fever vaccine responses in identical twins.

The sample consisted of CD4+ T cells sorted from blood. The receptor source for this set is a woman aged 18-29 years in good health. Each CDR3 is given with its conserved first and last residue. D genes are given only for firm matches. Some rows mark clone size as missing; the rest say once, few, many or name a class of expanded clone.

J gene	V gene	D gene	clone size	CDR3 protein	CDR3 DNA
TRBJ2-1	TRBV20-1	NA	NA	CSARDFRGVRNEQFF	TGCAGTGCTAGAGATTTCAGGGGGGTTCGCAATGAGCAGTTCTTC
TRBJ1-1	TRBV10-3	NA	NA	CAISVQGGDTEAFF	TGTGCCATCAGTGTACAGGGAGGTGATACTGAAGCTTTCTTT
TRBJ2-4	TRBV3-1	NA	few	CASSSTSGRGQNIQYF	TGTGCCAGCAGCTCAACTTCCGGCAGGGGTCAAAACATTCAGTACTTC
TRBJ2-5	TRBV5-1	NA	once	CASSFWLAKESQYF	TGCGCCAGCAGCTTTTGGTTAGCGAAAGAGTCCCAGTACTTC
TRBJ1-2	TRBV6-5	NA	few	CASSFHRDWTYGYTF	TGTGCCAGCAGTTTCCACCGGGACTGGACCTATGGCTACACCTTC
TRBJ2-7	TRBV11-1	NA	NA	CASSLMESYEQYF	TGTGCCAGCAGCTTAATGGAGTCCTACGAGCAGTACTTC
TRBJ2-3	TRBV7-2	NA	NA	CASSLFTPSTDTQYF	TGTGCCAGCAGCTTATTTACGCCGAGCACAGATACGCAGTATTTT
TRBJ1-2	TRBV12-3/TRBV12-4	NA	few	CASTLQGKYGYTF	TGTGCCAGCACCCTACAGGGAAAGTATGGCTACACCTTC
TRBJ2-1	TRBV12-3/TRBV12-4	TRBD2	NA	CASVKISSGRSNYNEQFF	TGTGCCAGCGTAAAAATATCCAGCGGGAGGTCTAACTACAATGAGCAGTTCTTC
TRBJ2-2	TRBV29-1	NA	NA	CSVEEGALDTGELFF	TGCAGCGTTGAGGAGGGGGCGTTGGACACCGGGGAGCTGTTTTTT
TRBJ2-5	TRBV12-3/TRBV12-4	NA	NA	CASSLGSGEETQYF	TGTGCCAGCAGTTTAGGTTCCGGGGAAGAGACCCAGTACTTC
TRBJ2-2	TRBV7-3	NA	NA	CASSLEHLSGELFF	TGTGCCAGCAGCTTAGAGCACCTTTCAGGGGAGCTGTTTTTT
TRBJ2-1	TRBV3-1	NA	NA	CASSQGLASRNEQFF	TGTGCCAGCAGCCAAGGTCTGGCTAGCAGGAATGAGCAGTTCTTC
TRBJ2-1	TRBV20-1	NA	few	CSARVSTYNEQFF	TGCAGTGCTAGAGTTAGCACTTACAATGAGCAGTTCTTC
TRBJ2-3	TRBV28	NA	NA	CASAESTTRAQYF	TGTGCCAGCGCAGAGTCAACTACGCGGGCGCAGTATTTT
TRBJ2-1	TRBV29-1	NA	many	CSVATGYNEQFF	TGCAGCGTTGCAACAGGCTACAATGAGCAGTTCTTC
TRBJ1-5	TRBV6-1	TRBD1	NA	CASNTGTGYQPQHF	TGTGCCAGCAATACCGGGACAGGGTACCAGCCCCAGCATTTT
TRBJ2-6	TRBV9	NA	once	CASSPPPKGTGANVLTF	TGTGCCAGCAGCCCACCACCGAAGGGGACTGGGGCCAACGTCCTGACTTTC
TRBJ1-2	TRBV5-1	NA	few	CASSPESSNYGYTF	TGCGCCAGCAGCCCAGAGAGTTCTAACTATGGCTACACCTTC
TRBJ2-3	TRBV28	NA	few	CASSSRGGTTDTQYF	TGTGCCAGCAGTTCGAGGGGGGGGACGACAGATACGCAGTATTTT
TRBJ2-3	TRBV11-2	TRBD1	NA	CASSPQGARADTQYF	TGTGCCAGCAGCCCACAGGGGGCTAGGGCAGATACGCAGTATTTT
TRBJ2-5	TRBV29-1	NA	few	CSVEGLAGQETQYF	TGCAGCGTTGAGGGCTTAGCCGGCCAAGAGACCCAGTACTTC
TRBJ1-5	TRBV20-1	TRBD1	NA	CSARGDGTGNQPQHF	TGCAGTGCTAGAGGCGATGGGACAGGCAATCAGCCCCAGCATTTT
TRBJ1-1	TRBV12-3/TRBV12-4	NA	many	CASSLQGTTEAFF	TGTGCCAGCAGTTTACAGGGGACCACTGAAGCTTTCTTT
TRBJ1-1	TRBV6-2/TRBV6-3	NA	NA	CASSYSFSTAFF	TGTGCCAGCAGTTACTCGTTTTCTACAGCTTTCTTT
TRBJ1-2	TRBV19	TRBD1	NA	CASRTLGQGLDYGYTF	TGTGCCAGTAGAACATTGGGACAGGGCCTTGACTATGGCTACACCTTC
TRBJ2-1	TRBV7-9	TRBD2	few	CASSRGLAAYNEQFF	TGTGCCAGCAGCCGGGGACTAGCGGCTTACAATGAGCAGTTCTTC
TRBJ2-7	TRBV14	TRBD1	few	CASSQKQGASYEQYF	TGTGCCAGCAGCCAAAAACAGGGGGCTAGCTACGAGCAGTACTTC
TRBJ2-3	TRBV7-9	NA	NA	CASSPRLGTDTQYF	TGTGCCAGCAGCCCCAGACTAGGCACAGATACGCAGTATTTT
TRBJ2-3	TRBV20-1	TRBD2	NA	CSARGAGGPYTQYF	TGCAGTGCTAGAGGGGCGGGGGGGCCGTATACGCAGTATTTT
TRBJ2-1	TRBV5-1	NA	NA	CASGTTYNEQFF	TGCGCCAGCGGGACAACCTACAATGAGCAGTTCTTC
TRBJ2-7	TRBV10-3	NA	NA	CAISEPSQGINEQYF	TGTGCCATCAGTGAGCCGAGTCAGGGGATAAACGAGCAGTACTTC
TRBJ2-7	TRBV5-5	NA	few	CASSFRTGSSYEQYF	TGTGCCAGCAGCTTCAGGACTGGGAGCTCCTACGAGCAGTACTTC
TRBJ2-2	TRBV5-1	NA	NA	CASSDLVGGTGELFF	TGCGCCAGCAGCGATTTAGTAGGGGGGACCGGGGAGCTGTTTTTT